The 2 T cell receptor beta chains in this list originate from one sample, sequenced in a study of cytomegalovirus exposure and HLA in healthy donors. The PCR ran on 60 Vbeta and 13 Jbeta primers. Libraries were prepared by immunoSEQ multiplex PCR; TCRdb keeps only in-frame clonotypes and omits some of them. The profile shows some 190,000 clones, about 9% of them singletons. The sequencing input was PBMCs. Receptors were obtained from a woman in her 30s in good health and CMV-seropositive.

This clone has a handful of counts. This chain uses TRBV5-1 with TRBJ2-1, with 11 bases matching TRBD2. V was pared by 0 bases and J by 7 bases, with 15 bases of the junction left unmatched. CDR3 size: 19 residues. CDR1 and CDR2 (germline): SGHRS, YFSETQ. CDR3 DNA: TGCGCCAGCAGCTTGGCCCTCGTAGGACTAGCGGGTATCCAAAATGAGCAGTTCTTC. It translates to CASSLALVGLAGIQNEQFF.

This clone was detected a few times. The V gene is TRBV5-1, the J gene TRBJ1-4; perhaps TRBD1 as D (5 bases). Germline V gives CDR1 SGHRS, CDR2 YFSETQ. This CDR3 contains 13 residues. The V gene lost 4 bases and the J gene lost 10 bases, with 14 bases spanning the gap. The CDR3 sequence: CASSTGDGGKLFF. The CDR3 DNA is TGCGCCAGCAGCACTGGGGACGGGGGAAAACTGTTTTTT.